The clone carrying this T cell receptor (beta chain) was counted once. The antigen is not known. CDR3 length: 21 residues. The V gene's germline CDR1 is ENHRY and CDR2 SYGVKD. V was clipped by 3 bases and J by 4 bases; unmatched bases: 24. This PCR relied on a set of 60 Vbeta primers and 13 Jbeta primers. Clones were sequenced by immunoSEQ multiplex PCR, and TCRdb holds only the in-frame ones, with some missing. The sample contains about 140,000 clones, 65% to 70% of which appear only once. This record comes from a study of cytomegalovirus exposure and HLA in healthy donors. General observations from the study: Later work associated roughly 15,000 TCR beta sequences with HLA alleles at 0.05 false discovery rate. For most subjects, TCR beta sequences were reported to predict HLA-A and HLA-B alleles with accuracy. When analyzed later, a missense DCLRE1C variant was found to be linked to TCR beta V- and J-gene trimming.

The TCR originated in a man aged 25 to 45 in good health and CMV-seropositive. V usage is TRBV10-3 and J usage is TRBJ2-7; 10 nucleotides line up with TRBD2. The source material was PBMCs. CDR3 DNA: TGTGCCATCAGTGACCAAGGGACTAGCGCAGGGAAGGGGACTTCGTTTTACGAGCAGTACTTC. Protein: CAISDQGTSAGKGTSFYEQYF.